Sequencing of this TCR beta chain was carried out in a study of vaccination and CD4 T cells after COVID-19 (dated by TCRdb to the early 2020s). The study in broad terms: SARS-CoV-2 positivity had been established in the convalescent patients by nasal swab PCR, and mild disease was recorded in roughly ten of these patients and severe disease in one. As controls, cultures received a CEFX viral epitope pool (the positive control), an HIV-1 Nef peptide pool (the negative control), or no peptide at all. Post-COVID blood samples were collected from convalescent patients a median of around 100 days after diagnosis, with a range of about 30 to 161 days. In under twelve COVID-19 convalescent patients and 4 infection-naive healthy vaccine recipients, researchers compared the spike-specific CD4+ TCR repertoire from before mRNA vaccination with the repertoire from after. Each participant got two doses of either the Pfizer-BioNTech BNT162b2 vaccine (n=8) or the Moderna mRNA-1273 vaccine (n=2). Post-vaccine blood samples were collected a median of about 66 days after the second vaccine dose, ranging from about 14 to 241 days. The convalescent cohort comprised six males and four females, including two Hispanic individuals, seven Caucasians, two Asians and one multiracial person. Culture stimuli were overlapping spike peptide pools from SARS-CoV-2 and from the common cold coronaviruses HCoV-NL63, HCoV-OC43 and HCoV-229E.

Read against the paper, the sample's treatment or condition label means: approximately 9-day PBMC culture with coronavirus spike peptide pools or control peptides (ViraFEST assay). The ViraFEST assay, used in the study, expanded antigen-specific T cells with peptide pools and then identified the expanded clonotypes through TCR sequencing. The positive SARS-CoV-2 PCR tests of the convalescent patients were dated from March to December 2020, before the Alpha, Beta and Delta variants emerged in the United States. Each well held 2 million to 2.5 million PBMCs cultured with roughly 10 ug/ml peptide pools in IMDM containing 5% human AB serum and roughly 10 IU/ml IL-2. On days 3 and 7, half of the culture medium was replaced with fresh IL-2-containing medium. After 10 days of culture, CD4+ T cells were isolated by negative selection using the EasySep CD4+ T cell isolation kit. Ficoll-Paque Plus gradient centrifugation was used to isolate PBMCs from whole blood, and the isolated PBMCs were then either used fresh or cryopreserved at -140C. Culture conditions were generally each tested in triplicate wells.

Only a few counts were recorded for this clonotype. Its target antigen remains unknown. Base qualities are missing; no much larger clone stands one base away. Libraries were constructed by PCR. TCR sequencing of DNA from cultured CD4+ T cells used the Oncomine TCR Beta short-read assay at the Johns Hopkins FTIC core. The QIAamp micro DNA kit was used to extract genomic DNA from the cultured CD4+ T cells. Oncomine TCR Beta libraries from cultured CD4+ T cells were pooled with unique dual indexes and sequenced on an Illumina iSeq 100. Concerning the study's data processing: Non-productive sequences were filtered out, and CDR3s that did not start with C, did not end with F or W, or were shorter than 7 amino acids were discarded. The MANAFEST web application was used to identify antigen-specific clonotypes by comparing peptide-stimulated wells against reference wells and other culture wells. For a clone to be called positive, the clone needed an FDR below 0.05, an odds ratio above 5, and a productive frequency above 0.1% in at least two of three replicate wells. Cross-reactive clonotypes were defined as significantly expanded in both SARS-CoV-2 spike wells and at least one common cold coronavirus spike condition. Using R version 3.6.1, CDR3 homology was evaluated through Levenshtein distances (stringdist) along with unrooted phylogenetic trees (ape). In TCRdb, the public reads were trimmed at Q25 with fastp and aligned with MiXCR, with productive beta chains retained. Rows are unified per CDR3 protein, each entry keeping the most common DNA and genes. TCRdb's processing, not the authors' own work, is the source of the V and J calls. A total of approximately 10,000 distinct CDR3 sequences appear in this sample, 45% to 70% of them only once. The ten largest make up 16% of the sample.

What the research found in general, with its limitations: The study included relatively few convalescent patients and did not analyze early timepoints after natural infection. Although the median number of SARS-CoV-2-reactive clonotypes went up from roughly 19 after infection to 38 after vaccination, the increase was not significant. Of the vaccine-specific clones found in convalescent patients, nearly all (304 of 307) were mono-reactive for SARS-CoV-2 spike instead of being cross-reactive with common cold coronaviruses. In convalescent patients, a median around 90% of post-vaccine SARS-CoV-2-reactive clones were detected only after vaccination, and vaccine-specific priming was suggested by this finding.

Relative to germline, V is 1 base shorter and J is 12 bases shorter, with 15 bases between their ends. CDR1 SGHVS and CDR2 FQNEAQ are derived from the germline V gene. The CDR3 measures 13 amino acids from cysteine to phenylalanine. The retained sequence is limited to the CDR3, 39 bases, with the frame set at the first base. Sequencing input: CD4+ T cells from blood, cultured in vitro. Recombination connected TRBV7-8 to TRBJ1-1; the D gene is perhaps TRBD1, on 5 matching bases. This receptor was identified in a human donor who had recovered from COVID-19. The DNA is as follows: TGTGCCAGCAGCTTAGGCCAGGGTGGTGTGTCTTTCTTT. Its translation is CASSLGQGGVSFF.